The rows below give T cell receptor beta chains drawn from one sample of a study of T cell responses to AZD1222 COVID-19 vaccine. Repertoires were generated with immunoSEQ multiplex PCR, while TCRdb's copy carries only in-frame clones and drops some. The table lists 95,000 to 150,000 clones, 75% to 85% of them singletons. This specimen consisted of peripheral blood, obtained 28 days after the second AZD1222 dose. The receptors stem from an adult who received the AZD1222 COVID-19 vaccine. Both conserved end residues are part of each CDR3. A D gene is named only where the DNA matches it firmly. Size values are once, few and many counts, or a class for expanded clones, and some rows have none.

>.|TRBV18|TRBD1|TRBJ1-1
TGTGCCAGCTCACCAGCGACAGGGACTGAAGCTTTCTTT
CASSPATGTEAFF
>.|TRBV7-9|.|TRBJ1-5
TGTGCCAGCAGCCCGGGCGGCCAGCCCCAGCATTTT
CASSPGGQPQHF
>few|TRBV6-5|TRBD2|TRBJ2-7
TGTGCCAGCAGGTTAGCGGGGGGGATCAACGAGCAGTACTTC
CASRLAGGINEQYF
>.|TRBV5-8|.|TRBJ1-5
TGTGCCAGCAGCTTCAGGGGGCCCCAGCATTTT
CASSFRGPQHF
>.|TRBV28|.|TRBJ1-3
TGTGCCAGCAGTTTACTGAATTCTGGAAACACCATATATTTT
CASSLLNSGNTIYF
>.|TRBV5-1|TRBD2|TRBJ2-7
TGCGCCAGCAGCCCGGTTACTAGCGGGGGGGAGTACGAGCAGTACTTC
CASSPVTSGGEYEQYF
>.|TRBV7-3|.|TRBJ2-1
TGTGCCAGCAGCGCCACTCTGACTACCACATCCTACAATGAGCAGTTCTTC
CASSATLTTTSYNEQFF
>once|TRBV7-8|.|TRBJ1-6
TGTGCCAGCAGCTTAAGGACACCTCATAATTCACCCCTCCACTTT
CASSLRTPHNSPLHF
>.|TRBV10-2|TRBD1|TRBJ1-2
TGCGCCAGCAGTGGAAAGACAGGGGGAAAAGACTATGGCTACACCTTC
CASSGKTGGKDYGYTF
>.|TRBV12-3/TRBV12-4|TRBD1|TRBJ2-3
TGTGCCACCCGCCAGGGGGCGACAGATACGCAGTATTTT
CATRQGATDTQYF
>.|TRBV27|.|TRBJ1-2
TGTGCCAGCAGTCCCGATACTAACTATGGCTACACCTTC
CASSPDTNYGYTF
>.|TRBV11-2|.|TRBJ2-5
TGTGCCAGCAGCTTAGATCCCCGGGTCGAGACCCAGTACTTC
CASSLDPRVETQYF
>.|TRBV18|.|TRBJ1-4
TGTGCCAGCTCACCGCAGGGAATGAATGAAAAACTGTTTTTT
CASSPQGMNEKLFF
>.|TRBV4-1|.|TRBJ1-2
TGCGCCAGCAGCCAAGGAAGGGTCCGCACGCCCCGCTATGGCTACACCTTC
CASSQGRVRTPRYGYTF
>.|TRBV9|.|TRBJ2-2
TGTGCCAGCAGCGTAGCTGGGTCCCAAACAGGGGAGCTGTTTTTT
CASSVAGSQTGELFF
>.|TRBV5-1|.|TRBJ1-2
TGCGCCAGCAGCGTGAGGTCAGGGGACTATGGCTACACCTTC
CASSVRSGDYGYTF
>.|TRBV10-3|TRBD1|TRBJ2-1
TGTGCCATCAATGCGGACAGGGGAGATATCAATGAGCAGTTCTTC
CAINADRGDINEQFF
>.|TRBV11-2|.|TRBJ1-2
TGTGCCAGCAGCTTAGATGGAAGACGGGGGCCCCACTTC
CASSLDGRRGPHF
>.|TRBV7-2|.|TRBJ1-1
TGTGCCAGCAGCTTAGAGACGCTGAGAGGGGCTTTCTTT
CASSLETLRGAFF
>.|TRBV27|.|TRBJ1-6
TGTGCCAGCAATAGGACCCAATCACCCCTCCACTTT
CASNRTQSPLHF